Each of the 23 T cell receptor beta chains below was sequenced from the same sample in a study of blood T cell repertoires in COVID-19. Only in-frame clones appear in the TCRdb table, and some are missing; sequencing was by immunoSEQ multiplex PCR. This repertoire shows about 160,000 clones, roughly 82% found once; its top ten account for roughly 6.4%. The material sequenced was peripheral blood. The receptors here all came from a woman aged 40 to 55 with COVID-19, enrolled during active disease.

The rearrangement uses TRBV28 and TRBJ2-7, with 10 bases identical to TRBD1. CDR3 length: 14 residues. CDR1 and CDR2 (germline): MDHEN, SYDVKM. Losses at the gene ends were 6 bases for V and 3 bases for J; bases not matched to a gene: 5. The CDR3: CASSTGQGGYEQYF. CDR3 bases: TGTGCCAGCAGCACCGGACAGGGGGGCTACGAGCAGTACTTC.

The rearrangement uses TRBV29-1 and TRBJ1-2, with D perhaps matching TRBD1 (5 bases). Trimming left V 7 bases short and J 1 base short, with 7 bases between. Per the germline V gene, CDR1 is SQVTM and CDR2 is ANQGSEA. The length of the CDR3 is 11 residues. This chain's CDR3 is CSGGGNYGYTF. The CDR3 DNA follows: TGCAGCGGCGGGGGTAACTATGGCTACACCTTC.

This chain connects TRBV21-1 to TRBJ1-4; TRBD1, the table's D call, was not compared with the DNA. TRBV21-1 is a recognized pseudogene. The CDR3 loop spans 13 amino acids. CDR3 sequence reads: CASTTGRGEKLFF. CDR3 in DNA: TGTGCCAGCACGACAGGGCGAGGTGAAAAACTGTTTTTT.

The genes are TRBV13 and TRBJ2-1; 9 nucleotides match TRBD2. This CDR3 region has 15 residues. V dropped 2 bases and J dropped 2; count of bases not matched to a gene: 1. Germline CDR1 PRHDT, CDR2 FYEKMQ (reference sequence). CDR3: CASSLIAGAYNEQFF. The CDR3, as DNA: TGTGCCAGCAGCTTAATAGCGGGGGCCTACAATGAGCAGTTCTTC.

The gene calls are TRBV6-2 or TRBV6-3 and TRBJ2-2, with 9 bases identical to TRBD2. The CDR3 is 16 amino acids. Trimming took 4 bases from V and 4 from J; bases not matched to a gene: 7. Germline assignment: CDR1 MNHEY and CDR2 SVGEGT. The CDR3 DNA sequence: TGTGCCAGCAGTTCGAAGCGGGAGGTAATCACCGGGGAGCTGTTTTTT. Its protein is CASSSKREVITGELFF.

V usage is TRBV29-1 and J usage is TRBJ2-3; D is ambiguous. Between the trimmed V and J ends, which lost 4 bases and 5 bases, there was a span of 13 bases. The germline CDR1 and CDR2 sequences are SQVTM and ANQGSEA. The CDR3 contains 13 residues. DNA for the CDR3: TGCAGCGTTGTTAGGCGGTTGCGAGATACGCAGTATTTT. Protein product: CSVVRRLRDTQYF.

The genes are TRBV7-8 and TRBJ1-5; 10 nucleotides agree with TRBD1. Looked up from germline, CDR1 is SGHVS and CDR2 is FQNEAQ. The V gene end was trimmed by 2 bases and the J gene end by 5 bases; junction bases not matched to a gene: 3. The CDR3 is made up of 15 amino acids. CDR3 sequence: CASSLSGTGDQPQHF. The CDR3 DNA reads TGTGCCAGCAGCTTATCCGGGACAGGGGATCAGCCCCAGCATTTT.

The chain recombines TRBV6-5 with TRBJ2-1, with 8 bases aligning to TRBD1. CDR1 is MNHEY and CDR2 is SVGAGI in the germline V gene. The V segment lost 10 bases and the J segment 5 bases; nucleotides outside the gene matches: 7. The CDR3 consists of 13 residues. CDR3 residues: CAILDRVDNEQFF. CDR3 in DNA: TGTGCCATCCTGGACAGGGTGGACAATGAGCAGTTCTTC.

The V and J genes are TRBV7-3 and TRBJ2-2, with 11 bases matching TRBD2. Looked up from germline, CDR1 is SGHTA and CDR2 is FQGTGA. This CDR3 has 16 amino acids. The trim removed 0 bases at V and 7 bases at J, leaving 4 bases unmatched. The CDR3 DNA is TGTGCCAGCAGCTTAACACTAGCGGGAGCGGGCGGGGAGCTGTTTTTT. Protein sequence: CASSLTLAGAGGELFF.

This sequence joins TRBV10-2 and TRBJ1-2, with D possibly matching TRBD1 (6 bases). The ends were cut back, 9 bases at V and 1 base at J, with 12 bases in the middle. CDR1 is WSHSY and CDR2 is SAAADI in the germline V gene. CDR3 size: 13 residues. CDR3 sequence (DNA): TGCGCCAGTTGGGACAACCGTAACTATGGCTACACCTTC. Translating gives CASWDNRNYGYTF.

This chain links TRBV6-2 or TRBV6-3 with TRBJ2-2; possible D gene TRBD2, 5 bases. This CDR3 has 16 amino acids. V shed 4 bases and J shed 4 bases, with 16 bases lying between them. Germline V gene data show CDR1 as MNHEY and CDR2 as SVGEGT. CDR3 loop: CASSSPRRVGTGELFF. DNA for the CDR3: TGTGCCAGCAGTTCCCCCAGGCGGGTTGGCACCGGGGAGCTGTTTTTT.

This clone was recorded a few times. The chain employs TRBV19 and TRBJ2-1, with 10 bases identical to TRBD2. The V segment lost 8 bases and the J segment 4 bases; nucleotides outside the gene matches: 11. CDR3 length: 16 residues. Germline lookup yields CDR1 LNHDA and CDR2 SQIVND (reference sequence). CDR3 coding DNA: TGTGCCAGTCAGGATAGTGGACTAGCGGCGTACAATGAGCAGTTCTTC. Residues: CASQDSGLAAYNEQFF.

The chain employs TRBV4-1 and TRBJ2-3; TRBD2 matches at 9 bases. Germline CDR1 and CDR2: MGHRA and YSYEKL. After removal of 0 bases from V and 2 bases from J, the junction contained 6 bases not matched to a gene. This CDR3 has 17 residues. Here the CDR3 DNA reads TGCGCCAGCAGCCAAGATTGGACTAGCGCAAACACAGATACGCAGTATTTT. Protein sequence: CASSQDWTSANTDTQYF.

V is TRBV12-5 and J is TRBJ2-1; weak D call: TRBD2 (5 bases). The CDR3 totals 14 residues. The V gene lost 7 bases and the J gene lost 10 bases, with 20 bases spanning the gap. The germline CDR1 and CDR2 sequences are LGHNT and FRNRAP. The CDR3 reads CASAFQDSSDEQFF. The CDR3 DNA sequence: TGTGCTAGTGCTTTCCAGGACTCATCAGACGAGCAGTTCTTC.

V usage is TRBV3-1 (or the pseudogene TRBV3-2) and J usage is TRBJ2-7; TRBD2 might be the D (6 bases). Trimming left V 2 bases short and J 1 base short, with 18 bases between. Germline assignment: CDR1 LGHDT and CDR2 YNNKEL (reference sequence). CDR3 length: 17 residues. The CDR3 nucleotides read TGTGCCAGCAGCCAACGTTTGGACTACCAAACGTCCTACGAGCAGTACTTC. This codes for CASSQRLDYQTSYEQYF.

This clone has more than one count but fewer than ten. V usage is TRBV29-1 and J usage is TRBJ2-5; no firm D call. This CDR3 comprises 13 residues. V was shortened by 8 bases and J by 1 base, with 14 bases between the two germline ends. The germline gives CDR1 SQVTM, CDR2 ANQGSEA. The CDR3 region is CSPIVLSQETQYF. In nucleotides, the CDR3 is TGCAGCCCAATCGTACTGTCCCAAGAGACCCAGTACTTC.

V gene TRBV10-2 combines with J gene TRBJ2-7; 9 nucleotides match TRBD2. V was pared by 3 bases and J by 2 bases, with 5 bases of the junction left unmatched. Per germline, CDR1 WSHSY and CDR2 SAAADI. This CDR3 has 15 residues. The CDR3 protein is CASSDPAGGPYEQYF. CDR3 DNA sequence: TGCGCCAGCAGTGACCCGGCGGGAGGGCCCTACGAGCAGTACTTC.

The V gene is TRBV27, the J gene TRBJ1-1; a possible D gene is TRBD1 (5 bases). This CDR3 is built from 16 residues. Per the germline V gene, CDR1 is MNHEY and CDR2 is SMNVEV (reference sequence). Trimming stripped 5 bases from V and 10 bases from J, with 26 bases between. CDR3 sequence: CASSLTPPRGIQGAFF. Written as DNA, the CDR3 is TGTGCCAGCAGTCTAACACCCCCTAGGGGAATTCAAGGAGCTTTCTTT.

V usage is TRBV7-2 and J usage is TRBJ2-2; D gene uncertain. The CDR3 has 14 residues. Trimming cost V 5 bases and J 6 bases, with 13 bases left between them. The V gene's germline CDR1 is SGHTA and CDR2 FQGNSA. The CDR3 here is CASSLLVRSGELFF. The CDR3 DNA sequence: TGTGCCAGCAGCCTGCTTGTGAGGTCCGGGGAGCTGTTTTTT.

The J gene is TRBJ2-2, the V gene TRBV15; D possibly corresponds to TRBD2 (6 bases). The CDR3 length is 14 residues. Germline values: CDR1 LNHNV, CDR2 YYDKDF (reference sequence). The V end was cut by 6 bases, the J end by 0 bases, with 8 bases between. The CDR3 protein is CATSSGPNTGELFF. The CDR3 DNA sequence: TGTGCCACCAGTAGCGGTCCGAACACCGGGGAGCTGTTTTTT.

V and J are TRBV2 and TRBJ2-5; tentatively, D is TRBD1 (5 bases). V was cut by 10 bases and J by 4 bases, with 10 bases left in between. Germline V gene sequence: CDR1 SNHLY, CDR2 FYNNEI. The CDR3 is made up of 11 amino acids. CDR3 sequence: CAINQGETQYF. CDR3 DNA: TGTGCCATCAATCAGGGAGAGACCCAGTACTTC.

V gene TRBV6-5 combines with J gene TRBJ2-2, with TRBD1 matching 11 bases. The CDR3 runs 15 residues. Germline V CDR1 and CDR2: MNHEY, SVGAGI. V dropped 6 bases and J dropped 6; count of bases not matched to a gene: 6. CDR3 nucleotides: TGTGCCAGCAGGGCCGGGACAGGGGGTTCCGGGGAGCTGTTTTTT. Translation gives CASRAGTGGSGELFF.

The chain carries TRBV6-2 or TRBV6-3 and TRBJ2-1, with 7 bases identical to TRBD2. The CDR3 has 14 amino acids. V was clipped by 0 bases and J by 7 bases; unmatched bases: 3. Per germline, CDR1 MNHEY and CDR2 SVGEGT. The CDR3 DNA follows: TGTGCCAGCAGTTACTCGGGAGGGCGAAATGAGCAGTTCTTC. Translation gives CASSYSGGRNEQFF.